These 5 T cell receptor beta chains were sequenced from one sample in a study of siplizumab effects on memory and regulatory T cells. Measured with immunoSEQ multiplex PCR; TCRdb has only the in-frame clones, and not every one. The sample shows some 100,000 clones, roughly 92% of them seen only once. Sequenced input: Tregs sorted from blood. These receptor sequences come from a human donor in good health.

The V and J genes are TRBV6-5 and TRBJ1-1; D call uncertain. CDR3 length: 12 residues. CDR1 and CDR2 (germline): MNHEY, SVGAGI. Trimming removed 9 bases from V and 4 bases from J, with 12 bases in between. The CDR3 spells CASKTVTTEAFF. As DNA, the CDR3 is TGTGCCAGTAAAACAGTGACCACTGAAGCTTTCTTT.

The V call is TRBV7-9, the J call TRBJ1-1; D is uncertain. Germline assignment: CDR1 SEHNR and CDR2 FQNEAQ (reference sequence). The CDR3 runs to 8 residues. The V end lost 6 bases, the J end lost 10 bases, and 3 bases lay between the germline ends. CDR3 sequence (DNA): TGTGCCAGCAGTCTAGCTTTCTTT. Protein product: CASSLAFF.

The chain recombines TRBV7-2 with TRBJ2-2, with 7 bases aligning to TRBD1. The CDR3 runs to 17 residues. Germline V gene lookup returns CDR1 SGHTA and CDR2 FQGNSA. V dropped 1 base and J dropped 0; count of bases not matched to a gene: 5. The CDR3 nucleotides are TGTGCCAGCAGCTTAGGATTAGGGGGCGCGAACACCGGGGAGCTGTTTTTT. Its protein is CASSLGLGGANTGELFF.

The V call is TRBV7-2, the J call TRBJ2-5; the match to TRBD1 covers 7 bases. The CDR3 is 15 residues long. With V trimmed by 2 bases and J by 3 bases, 6 bases remained unmatched. Per germline, CDR1 SGHTA and CDR2 FQGNSA. CDR3 sequence (DNA): TGTGCCAGCAGCTTAATCGGGACAGCAAAAGAGACCCAGTACTTC. Translated, it gives CASSLIGTAKETQYF.

The gene calls are TRBV11-2 and TRBJ1-1; 9 bases align to TRBD1. The CDR3 is 17 residues long. The V and J ends lost 6 bases and 4 bases, in that order; junction bases with no gene match: 15. Germline-derived CDR1 and CDR2 are SGHAT and FQNNGV. CDR3 in DNA: TGTGCCAGCAGTCGCGGGACAGGGCTAAGTCGTCGCACTGAAGCTTTCTTT. Encoded protein: CASSRGTGLSRRTEAFF. The whole variable domain, filled in from reference TRBV11-2 and TRBJ1-1, reads EAGVAQSPRYKIIEKRQSVAFWCNPISGHATLYWYQQILGQGPKLLIQFQNNGVVDDSQLPKDRFSAERLKGVDSTLKIQPAKLEDSAVYLCASSRGTGLSRRTEAFFGQGTRLTVV.